The rows below give T cell receptor beta chains drawn from one sample of a study of T cell changes during pregnancy in multiple sclerosis. Using immunoSEQ multiplex PCR, the repertoire was profiled, and TCRdb retains in-frame clones only, with some absent. The sample holds more than 30,000 clones, roughly 89% seen once. The material sequenced was CD4+ T cells from peripheral blood mononuclear cells, taken before pregnancy. The receptor set was obtained from a female donor with multiple sclerosis, enrolled in a pregnancy study. Both conserved end residues are part of each CDR3. The D gene is left open where the match is weak. Not every row has a clone size; where given, it reads once, few, many or a size class.

v_gene	j_gene	abundance	d_gene	CDR3aa	CDR3nt
TRBV4-3	TRBJ2-7	.	TRBD1	CASSQGTGGTEQYF	TGCGCCAGCAGCCAGGGGACAGGGGGGACCGAGCAGTACTTC
TRBV10-2	TRBJ1-5	.	.	CASSGGRGNQPQHF	TGCGCCAGCAGTGGGGGCCGAGGAAATCAGCCCCAGCATTTT
TRBV6-5	TRBJ1-2	.	TRBD1	CASSFRQGRYGYTF	TGTGCCAGCAGCTTTCGACAGGGGCGATATGGCTACACCTTC
TRBV5-5	TRBJ2-2	.	.	CASSPWGGANTGELFF	TGTGCCAGCAGTCCCTGGGGGGGCGCGAACACCGGGGAGCTGTTTTTT
TRBV20-1	TRBJ2-7	.	TRBD1	CSAGQTEEQYF	TGCAGTGCGGGACAGACGGAAGAGCAGTACTTC
TRBV5-1	TRBJ1-4	.	TRBD1	CASSLGQGWEKLFF	TGCGCCAGCAGCTTGGGACAGGGATGGGAAAAACTGTTTTTT
TRBV5-6	TRBJ2-1	.	TRBD2	CASSLRASGGTYNEQFF	TGTGCCAGCAGCTTGCGGGCTAGCGGGGGGACCTACAATGAGCAGTTCTTC
TRBV14	TRBJ1-2	.	.	CASTWDNGYTF	TGTGCCAGCACCTGGGACAACGGCTACACCTTC
TRBV18	TRBJ2-7	.	TRBD2	CASSPEGGYEQYF	TGTGCCAGCTCACCCGAGGGAGGGTACGAGCAGTACTTC
TRBV28	TRBJ1-2	.	.	CASSSPGRGSVYGYTF	TGTGCCAGCAGTTCCCCCGGGAGGGGGTCGGTCTATGGCTACACCTTC
TRBV7-3	TRBJ2-5	.	TRBD1	CASSLAGGAWETQYF	TGTGCCAGCAGCTTAGCAGGGGGCGCTTGGGAGACCCAGTACTTC
TRBV4-3	TRBJ1-1	few	TRBD1	CASSPDREDEAFF	TGCGCCAGCAGCCCAGACAGGGAAGATGAAGCTTTCTTT
TRBV10-3	TRBJ2-3	.	TRBD1	CAIRDRDADTQYF	TGTGCCATCCGGGACAGGGATGCAGATACGCAGTATTTT
TRBV2	TRBJ1-2	.	.	CATSGTPDGVYGYTF	TGTGCCACCTCCGGGACACCAGACGGGGTCTATGGCTACACCTTC
TRBV9	TRBJ1-4	.	TRBD1	CASSRTGDEKLFF	TGTGCCAGCAGTCGGACAGGGGACGAAAAACTGTTTTTT
TRBV7-8	TRBJ2-7	.	.	CASSLRGSGNYEQYF	TGTGCCAGCAGCTTAAGGGGTAGCGGTAACTACGAGCAGTACTTC
TRBV2	TRBJ2-3	.	.	CASSITTRGDTQYF	TGTGCCAGCAGTATAACCACTAGAGGAGATACGCAGTATTTT
TRBV5-1	TRBJ1-1	.	.	CASSLVSRTGGTEAFF	TGCGCCAGCAGCTTGGTTTCCCGGACCGGGGGCACTGAAGCTTTCTTT
TRBV19	TRBJ2-1	.	.	CASSIRSGEQFF	TGTGCCAGTAGTATCCGATCAGGGGAGCAGTTCTTC
TRBV15	TRBJ2-7	once	.	CATSQAKGVEQYF	TGTGCCACCAGCCAAGCCAAAGGGGTCGAGCAGTACTTC
TRBV27	TRBJ1-2	.	TRBD1	CASSLVGQGYGYTF	TGTGCCAGCAGTTTAGTGGGACAGGGGTATGGCTACACCTTC
TRBV4-3	TRBJ2-7	.	.	CASSQGTSSYEQYF	TGCGCCAGCAGCCAAGGAACTAGCTCCTACGAGCAGTACTTC
TRBV6-5	TRBJ2-1	.	TRBD2	CASRSGGSNEQFF	TGTGCCAGCCGTAGCGGGGGGTCCAATGAGCAGTTCTTC
TRBV5-8	TRBJ1-1	.	.	CASVMGPVNTEAFF	TGTGCCAGCGTGATGGGGCCGGTTAACACTGAAGCTTTCTTT
TRBV14	TRBJ2-5	once	TRBD2	CASSQVPLWGGETQYF	TGTGCCAGCAGCCAAGTACCCCTGTGGGGGGGAGAGACCCAGTACTTC
TRBV11-2	TRBJ1-1	.	.	CASSLVRGDGTEAFF	TGTGCCAGCAGCTTAGTGCGCGGCGATGGCACTGAAGCTTTCTTT
TRBV18	TRBJ2-7	.	.	CASSAATEAAYEQYF	TGTGCCAGCTCCGCCGCGACAGAGGCGGCCTACGAGCAGTACTTC
TRBV7-9	TRBJ2-5	.	.	CASSLGYVQGETQYF	TGTGCCAGCAGCCTCGGATACGTCCAGGGGGAGACCCAGTACTTC
TRBV9	TRBJ2-3	.	TRBD2	CATAGGFTDTQYF	TGTGCCACCGCGGGGGGGTTCACAGATACGCAGTATTTT
TRBV30	TRBJ1-5	.	.	CAWSKAGRYSNQPQHF	TGTGCCTGGAGTAAGGCAGGCCGGTATAGCAATCAGCCCCAGCATTTT
TRBV5-1	TRBJ1-1	once	TRBD1	CASSLVQGDWNTEAFF	TGCGCCAGCAGCTTGGTACAGGGGGACTGGAATACTGAAGCTTTCTTT
TRBV4-3	TRBJ1-5	.	.	CASSRDFSGQPQHF	TGCGCCAGCAGCCGAGACTTCTCGGGGCAGCCCCAGCATTTT
TRBV4-1	TRBJ2-1	.	TRBD1	CASSHYDRARTDEQFF	TGCGCCAGCAGCCATTATGACAGGGCAAGAACCGATGAGCAGTTCTTC
TRBV5-6	TRBJ2-2	.	.	CASSLVRGTGELFF	TGTGCCAGCAGCTTGGTTCGGGGGACCGGGGAGCTGTTTTTT
TRBV7-2	TRBJ1-6	once	TRBD1	CASSLDRVPPLHF	TGTGCCAGCAGCTTGGACAGGGTGCCACCCCTCCACTTT
TRBV30	TRBJ1-3	few	.	CAWSVSGRNTIYF	TGTGCCTGGAGTGTCTCGGGAAGAAACACCATATATTTT
TRBV15	TRBJ2-3	.	TRBD1	CATSRARQGFGTDTQYF	TGTGCCACCAGCAGAGCGAGACAGGGGTTTGGGACAGATACGCAGTATTTT
TRBV19	TRBJ1-2	.	.	CASSQRGGYTF	TGTGCCAGTAGCCAACGGGGTGGCTACACCTTC
TRBV29-1	TRBJ2-6	.	.	CSVRRSSGANVLTF	TGCAGCGTTCGCCGGAGCTCTGGGGCCAACGTCCTGACTTTC
TRBV5-4	TRBJ2-3	.	.	CASSSLEDSSTDTQYF	TGTGCCAGCAGCTCCCTTGAGGATTCTAGCACAGATACGCAGTATTTT
TRBV5-6	TRBJ1-2	.	TRBD1	CASSLGYRGGGYTF	TGTGCCAGCAGCTTGGGGTACAGGGGAGGTGGCTACACCTTC